The 9 T cell receptor beta chains below come from one sample, sequenced in a study of blood T cell repertoires in COVID-19. Produced via immunoSEQ multiplex PCR; TCRdb's table is partial and in-frame only. The data contain some 80,000 clones, approximately 82% of them singletons. The sequenced material came from peripheral blood. Every receptor here comes from a woman in her forties or fifties with acute or convalescent COVID-19.

V is TRBV7-3 and J is TRBJ2-3, with D possibly being TRBD1 (6 bases). CDR1 and CDR2 from the germline V gene are SGHTA and FQGTGA. The V gene lost 5 bases and the J gene lost 4 bases, with 10 bases spanning the gap. CDR3 length equals 13 residues. This chain's CDR3 is CASSRGQPDTQYF. Here the CDR3 DNA reads TGTGCCAGCAGCCGAGGACAGCCAGATACGCAGTATTTT.

The chain uses TRBV12-5 and TRBJ2-1, with a possible D match to TRBD1 (7 bases). The ends were cut back, 8 bases at V and 12 bases at J, with 14 bases in the middle. The CDR3 covers 11 residues. Germline V CDR1 and CDR2: LGHNT, FRNRAP. CDR3 residues: CASMQGGWQFF. The CDR3 DNA reads TGTGCTAGTATGCAGGGGGGTTGGCAGTTCTTC.

This rearrangement joins TRBV4-2 to TRBJ2-2; weak D call: TRBD2 (6 bases). Trimming took 3 bases from V and 6 from J, leaving 14 bases between them. Germline CDR1 and CDR2: LGHNA and YNFKEQ. The length of the CDR3 is 15 residues. CDR3 in amino acids: CASSHRDSWAGELFF. The CDR3 nucleotides read TGTGCCAGCAGCCACCGGGACTCCTGGGCCGGGGAGCTGTTTTTT.

This chain connects TRBV18 to TRBJ1-5, with D maybe TRBD1 (6 bases). Germline-derived CDR1 and CDR2 are KGHSH and LQKENI. This CDR3 spans 14 amino acids. The V gene lost 5 bases and the J gene lost 1 base, with 9 bases spanning the gap. The CDR3 spells CASSATGSNQPQHF. CDR3 DNA: TGTGCCAGCTCAGCAACAGGGAGCAATCAGCCCCAGCATTTT.

This chain uses TRBV5-6 with TRBJ2-7; a weak D match, TRBD1 (6 bases). The CDR3 has 15 residues. The germline V and J ends were trimmed by 1 base and 7 bases, with 18 bases remaining between them. Germline loops: CDR1 SGHDT, CDR2 YYEEEE. CDR3 in amino acids: CASSLSYGGAREQYF. The DNA for the CDR3 is TGTGCCAGCAGCTTGTCGTATGGGGGCGCGAGGGAGCAGTACTTC.

The chain recombines TRBV24-1 with TRBJ2-3; 9 bases agree with TRBD2. CDR3 size: 17 residues. Trimming at V came to 3 bases and at J to 5 bases, leaving 11 bases not matched to a gene. The germline gives CDR1 KGHDR, CDR2 SFDVKD. The CDR3 loop is CATSDPTSGLVGDTQYF. The CDR3 DNA is TGTGCCACCAGTGATCCTACTAGCGGGCTAGTGGGAGATACGCAGTATTTT.

This clone appeared a few times. The V and J genes are TRBV7-2 and TRBJ1-1; 7 positions match TRBD1. The V and J ends lost 9 bases and 4 bases, in that order; junction bases with no gene match: 11. Germline CDR1 and CDR2: SGHTA and FQGNSA. The length of the CDR3 is 14 residues. CDR3 coding DNA: TGTGCCAGTCTCCCAGGGGGGCAGCGCACTGAAGCTTTCTTT. Translated, it gives CASLPGGQRTEAFF.

The chain combines TRBV3-1 (or the pseudogene TRBV3-2) with TRBJ2-3; tentatively, D is TRBD1 (7 bases). The CDR3 totals 19 residues. Between the trimmed V and J ends, which lost 0 bases and 4 bases, there was a span of 23 bases. The V gene's germline CDR1 is LGHDT and CDR2 YNNKEL (reference sequence). The CDR3 is CASSQDQPGGLPISDTQYF. The CDR3 nucleotides are TGTGCCAGCAGCCAAGATCAGCCAGGGGGACTGCCGATATCAGATACGCAGTATTTT.

The CDR3 is CASSQDPGRQLYNEQFF. Written as DNA, the CDR3 is TGTGCCAGCAGCCAAGATCCCGGGAGGCAGCTCTACAATGAGCAGTTCTTC. The chain links TRBV3-1 (or the pseudogene TRBV3-2) to TRBJ2-1; 7 nucleotides align to TRBD2. The CDR3 has 17 amino acids. With 0 bases clipped from V and 3 bases from J, the junction kept 8 bases outside the gene matches. CDR1 is LGHDT and CDR2 is YNNKEL in the germline V gene (reference sequence).